This T cell receptor beta chain was found in a study of blood T cell repertoires in COVID-19. Study information: Specimens from acute and convalescent COVID-19 originated in the United States, Italy and Spain. T cells, B-cell-depleted T cells, or PBMCs supplied cDNA or gDNA.

Germline V gene data show CDR1 as SNHLY and CDR2 as FYNNEI. V was cut by 8 bases and J by 6 bases, with 7 bases left in between. The CDR3 totals 11 residues. Per the authors' pipeline: Amplification from reference gene primers served as the basis for estimated nucleated cell counts. The repertoire was sequenced with immunoSEQ multiplex PCR; TCRdb's copy has only in-frame clones and lacks some. V, J and clone size are taken as reported in that table, and D and trimming were inferred from the DNA itself. In the table there are around 270,000 clones, 84% of which are singletons. This chain links TRBV2 with TRBJ2-2; unclear D gene. The sequenced sample consisted of peripheral blood. The sequence derives from a middle-aged woman who had recovered from COVID-19. CDR3 loop: CASSRAGELFF. CDR3 nucleotide sequence: TGTGCCAGCTCAAGAGCCGGGGAGCTGTTTTTT.